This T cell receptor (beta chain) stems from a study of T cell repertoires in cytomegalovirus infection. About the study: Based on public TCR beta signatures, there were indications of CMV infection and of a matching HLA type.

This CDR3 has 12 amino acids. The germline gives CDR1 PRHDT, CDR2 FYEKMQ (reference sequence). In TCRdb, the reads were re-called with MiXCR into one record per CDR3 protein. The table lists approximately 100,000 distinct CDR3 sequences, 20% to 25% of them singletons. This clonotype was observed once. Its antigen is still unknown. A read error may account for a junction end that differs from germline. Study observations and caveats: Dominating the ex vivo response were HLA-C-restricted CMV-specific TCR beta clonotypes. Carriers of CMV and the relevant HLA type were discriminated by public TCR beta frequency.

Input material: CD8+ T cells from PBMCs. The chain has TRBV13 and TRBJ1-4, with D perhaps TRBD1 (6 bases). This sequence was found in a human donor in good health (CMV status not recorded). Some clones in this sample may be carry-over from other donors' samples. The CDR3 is CASSLGGATAAF. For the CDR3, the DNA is TGTGCCAGCAGCTTAGGGGGGGCAACAGCGGCGTTT.